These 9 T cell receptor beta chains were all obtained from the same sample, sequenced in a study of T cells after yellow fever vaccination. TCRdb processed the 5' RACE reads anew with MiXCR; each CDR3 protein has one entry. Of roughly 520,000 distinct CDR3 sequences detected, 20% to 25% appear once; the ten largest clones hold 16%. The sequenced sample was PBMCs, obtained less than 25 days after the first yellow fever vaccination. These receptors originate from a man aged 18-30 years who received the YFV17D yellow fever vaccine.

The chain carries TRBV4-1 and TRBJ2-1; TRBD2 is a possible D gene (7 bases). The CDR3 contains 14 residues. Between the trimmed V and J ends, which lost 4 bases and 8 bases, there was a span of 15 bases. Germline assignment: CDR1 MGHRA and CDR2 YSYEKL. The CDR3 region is CASSPYTGRDEQFF. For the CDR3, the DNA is TGCGCCAGCAGCCCATATACAGGGAGGGATGAGCAGTTCTTC.

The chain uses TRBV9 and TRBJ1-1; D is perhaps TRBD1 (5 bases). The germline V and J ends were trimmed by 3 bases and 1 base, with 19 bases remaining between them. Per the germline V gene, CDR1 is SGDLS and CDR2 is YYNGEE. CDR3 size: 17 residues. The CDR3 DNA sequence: TGTGCCAGCAGCGATCTTGGGGGAGGGAGGGAGAACACTGAAGCTTTCTTT. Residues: CASSDLGGGRENTEAFF.

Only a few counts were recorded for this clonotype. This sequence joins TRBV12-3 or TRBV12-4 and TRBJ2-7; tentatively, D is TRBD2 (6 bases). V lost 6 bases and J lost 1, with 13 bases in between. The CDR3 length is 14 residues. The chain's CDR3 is CASRPKGRSYEQYF. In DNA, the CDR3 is TGTGCCAGCAGGCCTAAGGGGAGGTCCTACGAGCAGTACTTC.

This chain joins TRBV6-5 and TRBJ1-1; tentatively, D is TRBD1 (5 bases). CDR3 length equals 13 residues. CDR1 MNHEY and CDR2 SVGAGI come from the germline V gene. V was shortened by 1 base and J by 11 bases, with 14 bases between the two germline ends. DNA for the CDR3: TGTGCCAGCAGTTACTTGGGGGGGGACGGGGCTTTCTTT. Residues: CASSYLGGDGAFF.

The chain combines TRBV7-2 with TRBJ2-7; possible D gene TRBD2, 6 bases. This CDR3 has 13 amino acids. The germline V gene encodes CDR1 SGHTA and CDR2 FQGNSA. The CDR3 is CAGRPPGTYEQYF. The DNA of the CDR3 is TGTGCAGGGAGGCCCCCCGGCACCTACGAGCAGTACTTC.

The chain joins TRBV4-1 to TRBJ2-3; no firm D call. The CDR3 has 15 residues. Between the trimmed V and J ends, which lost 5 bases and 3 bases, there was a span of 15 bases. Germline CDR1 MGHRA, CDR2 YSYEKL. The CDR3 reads CASSSLARSTDTQYF. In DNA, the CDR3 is TGCGCCAGCAGCTCCCTCGCGAGGAGTACAGATACGCAGTATTTT.

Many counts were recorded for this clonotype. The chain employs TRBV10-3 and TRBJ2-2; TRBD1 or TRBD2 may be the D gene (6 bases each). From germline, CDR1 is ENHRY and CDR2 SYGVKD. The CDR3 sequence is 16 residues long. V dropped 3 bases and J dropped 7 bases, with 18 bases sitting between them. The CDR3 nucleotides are TGTGCCATCAGTGACAGGGTCAGGGGACTTCACGGGGAGCTGTTTTTT. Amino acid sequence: CAISDRVRGLHGELFF.

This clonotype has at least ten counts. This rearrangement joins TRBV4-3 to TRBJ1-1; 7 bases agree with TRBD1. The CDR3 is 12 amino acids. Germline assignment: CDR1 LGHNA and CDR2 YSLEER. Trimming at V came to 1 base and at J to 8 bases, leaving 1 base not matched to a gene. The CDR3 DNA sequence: TGCGCCAGCAGCCAAGGGGACAGCGAAGCTTTCTTT. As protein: CASSQGDSEAFF.

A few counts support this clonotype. DNA for the CDR3: TGTGCCAGCTCAGGCGGGGCGCGGAACACTGAAGCTTTCTTT. This gives the protein CASSGGARNTEAFF. This chain joins TRBV18 and TRBJ1-1; perhaps TRBD1 as D (5 bases). The V and J ends lost 5 bases and 1 base respectively, with 11 bases between them. This CDR3 has 14 residues. Per the germline V gene, CDR1 is KGHSH and CDR2 is LQKENI.